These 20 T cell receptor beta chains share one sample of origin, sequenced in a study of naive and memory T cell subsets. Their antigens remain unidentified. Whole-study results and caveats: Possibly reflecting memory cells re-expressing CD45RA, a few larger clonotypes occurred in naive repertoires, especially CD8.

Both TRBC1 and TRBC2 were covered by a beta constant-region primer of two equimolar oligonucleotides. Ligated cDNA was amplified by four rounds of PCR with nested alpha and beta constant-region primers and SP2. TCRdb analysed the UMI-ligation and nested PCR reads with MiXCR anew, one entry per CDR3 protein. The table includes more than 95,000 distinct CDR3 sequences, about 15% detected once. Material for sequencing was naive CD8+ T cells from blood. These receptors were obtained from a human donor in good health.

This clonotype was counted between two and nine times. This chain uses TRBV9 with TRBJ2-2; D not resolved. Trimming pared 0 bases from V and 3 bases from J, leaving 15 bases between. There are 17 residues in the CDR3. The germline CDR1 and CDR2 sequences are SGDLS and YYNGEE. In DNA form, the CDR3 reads TGTGCCAGCAGCGTAGGAGAGGCCCTACGTCACACCGGGGAGCTGTTTTTT. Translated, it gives CASSVGEALRHTGELFF. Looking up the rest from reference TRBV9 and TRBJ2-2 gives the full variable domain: DSGVTQTPKHLITATGQRVTLRCSPRSGDLSVYWYQQSLDQGLQFLIQYYNGEERAKGNILERFSAQQFPDLHSELNLSSLELGDSALYFCASSVGEALRHTGELFFGEGSRLTVL.

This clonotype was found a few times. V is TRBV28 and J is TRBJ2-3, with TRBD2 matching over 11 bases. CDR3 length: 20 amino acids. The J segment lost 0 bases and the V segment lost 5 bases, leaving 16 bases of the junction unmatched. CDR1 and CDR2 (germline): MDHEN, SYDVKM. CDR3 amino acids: CASSLRPGLADPASTDTQYF. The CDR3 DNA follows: TGTGCCAGCAGTCTGCGACCGGGACTAGCGGATCCAGCTAGCACAGATACGCAGTATTTT.

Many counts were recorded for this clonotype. The CDR3 spells CASSPGGGTDTQYF. The CDR3 nucleotides are TGTGCCAGCAGTCCCGGGGGAGGCACAGATACGCAGTATTTT. The rearrangement links TRBV25-1 to TRBJ2-3; possible D gene TRBD2, 6 bases. Germline loops: CDR1 MGHDK, CDR2 SYGVNS. The ends were cut back, 5 bases at V and 1 base at J, with 10 bases in the middle. The CDR3 runs 14 residues.

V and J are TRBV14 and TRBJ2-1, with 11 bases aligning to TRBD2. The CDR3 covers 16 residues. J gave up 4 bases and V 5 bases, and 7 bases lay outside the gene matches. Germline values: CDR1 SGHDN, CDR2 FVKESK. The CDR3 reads CASSFTLAGEYNEQFF. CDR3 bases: TGTGCCAGCAGCTTCACACTAGCGGGGGAGTACAATGAGCAGTTCTTC.

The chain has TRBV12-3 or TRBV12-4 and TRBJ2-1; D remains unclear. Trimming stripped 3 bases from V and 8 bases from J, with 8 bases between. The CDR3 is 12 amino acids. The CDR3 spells CASSFARDEQFF. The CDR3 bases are TGTGCCAGCAGTTTCGCCCGGGATGAGCAGTTCTTC.

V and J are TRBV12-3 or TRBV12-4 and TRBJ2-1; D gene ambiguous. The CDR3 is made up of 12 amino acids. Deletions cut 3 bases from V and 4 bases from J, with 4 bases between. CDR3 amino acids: CASSFRYNEQFF. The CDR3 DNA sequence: TGTGCCAGCAGTTTTAGGTACAATGAGCAGTTCTTC.

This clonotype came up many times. CDR3 region: CASSLSPWTDTQYF. The CDR3 DNA is TGTGCCAGCAGCTTATCTCCGTGGACAGATACGCAGTATTTT. This sequence joins TRBV7-9 and TRBJ2-3; D gene ambiguous. CDR3 length: 14 amino acids. Looked up from germline, CDR1 is SEHNR and CDR2 is FQNEAQ (reference sequence). V lost 2 bases, J lost 3 bases, and 9 bases lay in between.

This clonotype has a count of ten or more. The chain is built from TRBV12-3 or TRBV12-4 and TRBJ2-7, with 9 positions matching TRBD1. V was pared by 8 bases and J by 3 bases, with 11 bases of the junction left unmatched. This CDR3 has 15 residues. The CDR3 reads CASGPPGQGFYEQYF. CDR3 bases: TGTGCCAGCGGACCCCCGGGACAGGGTTTCTACGAGCAGTACTTC.

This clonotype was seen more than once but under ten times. CDR3 residues: CASSQDRGRREQYF. As DNA, the CDR3 is TGTGCCAGCAGCCAAGACAGGGGGCGTCGCGAGCAGTACTTC. The chain links TRBV3-1 to TRBJ2-7, with TRBD1 identical over 8 bases. Trimming at V came to 0 bases and at J to 6 bases, leaving 4 bases not matched to a gene. The CDR3 has 14 residues. CDR1 is LGHDT, CDR2 YNNKEL, per germline (reference sequence).

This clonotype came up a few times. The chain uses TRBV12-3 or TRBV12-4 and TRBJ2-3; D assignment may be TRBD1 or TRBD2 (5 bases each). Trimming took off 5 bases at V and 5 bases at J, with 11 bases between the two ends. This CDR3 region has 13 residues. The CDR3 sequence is CASSLGTRDTQYF. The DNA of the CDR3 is TGTGCCAGCAGTCTTGGGACCCGAGATACGCAGTATTTT.

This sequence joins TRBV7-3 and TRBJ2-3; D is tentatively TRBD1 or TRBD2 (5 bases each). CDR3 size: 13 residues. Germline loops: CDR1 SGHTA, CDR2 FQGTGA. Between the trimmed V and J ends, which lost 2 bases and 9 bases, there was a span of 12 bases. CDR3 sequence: CASSLDGAQTQYF. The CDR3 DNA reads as TGTGCCAGCAGCTTAGACGGGGCTCAGACGCAGTATTTT.

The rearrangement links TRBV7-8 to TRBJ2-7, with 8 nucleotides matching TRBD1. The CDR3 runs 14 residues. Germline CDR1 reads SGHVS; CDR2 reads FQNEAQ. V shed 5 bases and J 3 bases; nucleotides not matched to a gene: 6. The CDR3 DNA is TGTGCCAGCAGCCAGGGGGCATCTGTCTACGAGCAGTACTTC. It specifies CASSQGASVYEQYF. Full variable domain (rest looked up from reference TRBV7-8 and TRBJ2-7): GAGVSQSPRYKVAKRGQDVALRCDPISGHVSLFWYQQALGQGPEFLTYFQNEAQLDKSGLPSDRFFAERPEGSVSTLKIQRTQQEDSAVYLCASSQGASVYEQYFGPGTRLTVT.

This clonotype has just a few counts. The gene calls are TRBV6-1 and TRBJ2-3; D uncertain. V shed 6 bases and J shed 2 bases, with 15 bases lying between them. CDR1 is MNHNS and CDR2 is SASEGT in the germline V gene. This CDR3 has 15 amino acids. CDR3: CASRETRGFTDTQYF. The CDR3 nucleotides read TGTGCCAGCAGGGAGACCCGAGGTTTCACAGATACGCAGTATTTT.

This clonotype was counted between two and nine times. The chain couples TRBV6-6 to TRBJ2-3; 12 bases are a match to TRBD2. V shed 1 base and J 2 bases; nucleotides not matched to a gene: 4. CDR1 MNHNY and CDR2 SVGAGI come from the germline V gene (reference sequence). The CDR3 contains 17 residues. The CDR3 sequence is CASSYFGLAGPTDTQYF. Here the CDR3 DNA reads TGTGCCAGCAGTTACTTCGGACTAGCGGGGCCCACAGATACGCAGTATTTT.

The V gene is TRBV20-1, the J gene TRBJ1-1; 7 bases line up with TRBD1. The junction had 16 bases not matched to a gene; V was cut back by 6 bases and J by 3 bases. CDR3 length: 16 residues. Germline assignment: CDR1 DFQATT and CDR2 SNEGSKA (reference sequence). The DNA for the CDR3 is TGCAGTGCGCGGACAGGAGAGGCTGATCGGTACACTGAAGCTTTCTTT. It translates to CSARTGEADRYTEAFF.

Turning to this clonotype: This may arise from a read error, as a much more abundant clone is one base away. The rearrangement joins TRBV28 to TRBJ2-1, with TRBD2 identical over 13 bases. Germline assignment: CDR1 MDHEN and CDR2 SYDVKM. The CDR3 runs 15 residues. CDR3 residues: CAGRPTSGGASEQFF. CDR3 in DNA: TGTGCCGGCAGACCAACTAGCGGGGGGGCCAGTGAGCAGTTCTTC.

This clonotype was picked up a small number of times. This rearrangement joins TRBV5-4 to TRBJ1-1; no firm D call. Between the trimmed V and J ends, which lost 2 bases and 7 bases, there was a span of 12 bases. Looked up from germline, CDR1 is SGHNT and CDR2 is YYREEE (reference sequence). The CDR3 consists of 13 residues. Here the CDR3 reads CASSFGNPREAFF. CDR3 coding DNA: TGTGCCAGCAGCTTTGGAAACCCGCGTGAAGCTTTCTTT.

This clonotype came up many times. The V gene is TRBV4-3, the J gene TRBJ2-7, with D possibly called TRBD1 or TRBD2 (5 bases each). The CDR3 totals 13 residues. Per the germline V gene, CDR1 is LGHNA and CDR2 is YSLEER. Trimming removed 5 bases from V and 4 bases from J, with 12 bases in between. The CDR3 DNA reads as TGCGCCAGCAGCTCATTATGGGGGTACGAGCAGTACTTC. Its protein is CASSSLWGYEQYF.

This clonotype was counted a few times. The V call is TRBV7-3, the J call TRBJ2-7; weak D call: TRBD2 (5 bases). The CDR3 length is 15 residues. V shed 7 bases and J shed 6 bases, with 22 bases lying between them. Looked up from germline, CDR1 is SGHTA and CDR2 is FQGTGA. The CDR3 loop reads CASTSTGVSSLEQYF. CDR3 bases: TGTGCCAGCACCAGTACCGGGGTCTCGAGTCTCGAGCAGTACTTC.

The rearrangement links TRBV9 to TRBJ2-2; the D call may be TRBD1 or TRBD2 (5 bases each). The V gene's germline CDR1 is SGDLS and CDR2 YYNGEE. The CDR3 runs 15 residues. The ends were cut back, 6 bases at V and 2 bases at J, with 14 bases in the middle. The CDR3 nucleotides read TGTGCCAGCACCATGGGGGACGCCAACACCGGGGAGCTGTTTTTT. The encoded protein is CASTMGDANTGELFF.